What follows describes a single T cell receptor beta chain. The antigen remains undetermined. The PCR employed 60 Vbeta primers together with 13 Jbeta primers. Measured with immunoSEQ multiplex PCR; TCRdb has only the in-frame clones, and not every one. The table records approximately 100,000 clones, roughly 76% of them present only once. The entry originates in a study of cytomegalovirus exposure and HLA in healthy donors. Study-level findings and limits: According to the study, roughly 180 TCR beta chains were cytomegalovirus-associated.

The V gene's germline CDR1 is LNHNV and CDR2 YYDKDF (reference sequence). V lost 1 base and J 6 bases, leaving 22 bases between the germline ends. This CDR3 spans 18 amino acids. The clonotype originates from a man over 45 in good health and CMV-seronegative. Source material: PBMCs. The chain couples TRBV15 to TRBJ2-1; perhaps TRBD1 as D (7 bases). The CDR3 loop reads CATSRGPSGGIGANEQFF. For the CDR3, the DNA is TGTGCCACCAGCAGAGGCCCCTCAGGGGGGATTGGGGCCAATGAGCAGTTCTTC.